The clone carrying this T cell receptor beta chain has more than one count but fewer than ten. Its target is unknown. Isolating PBMCs gave at least 6 million of these cells per sample. Then a second PCR, running roughly 7 to 11 cycles, was carried out with a sample-barcoded 5' primer and a J-beta primer mix. Each cDNA molecule received a tag from a template-switch adaptor that had 12 random nucleotides. TCRdb analysed the 5' RACE reads with MiXCR anew, one entry per CDR3 protein. Altogether roughly 1 million distinct CDR3 sequences are present, 20% to 25% being singletons, with the ten largest covering approximately 0.7%. The data are from a study of blood T cells in healthy people across ages. Study-wide results and caveats: Per million T cells, the diversity of TCR beta decreased roughly linearly as age advanced.

Separately, the same data were catalogued under a study of T cells of mothers and their children. That study reports: Sequencing returned over 9.5 million TCR beta CDR3 reads per mother and around 3 million per child.

The TCR was taken from a girl aged 2-9 years in good health. The specimen sequenced was blood.

The CDR3: CASSPRQVQETQYF. For the CDR3, the DNA is TGTGCCAGCAGCCCCAGACAGGTTCAAGAGACCCAGTACTTC. The chain has TRBV6-5 and TRBJ2-5, with D maybe TRBD1 (6 bases). CDR1 is MNHEY and CDR2 is SVGAGI in the germline V gene. The CDR3 has 14 amino acids. The V and J ends lost 6 bases and 2 bases respectively, with 13 bases between them.